The source of this T cell receptor beta chain is a study of T-cell reconstitution after alpha-beta-depleted transplantation in children. The study's findings and limits: Newly generated T cells supplied most T-cell counts and diversity one year post-transplant. Recipient T cells and thymic progenitors that survived gave rise to the high TCRbeta diversity observed at day 60 in some patients. Several hundred expanded graft clones reportedly were the source of alpha-beta T cells about two months after transplant.

Note on this clonotype: The antigen is not known.

Unique molecular identifiers were incorporated when the TCRbeta library was constructed. TCRdb analysed the PCR reads with MiXCR anew, one entry per CDR3 protein. The repertoire holds 250,000 to 400,000 distinct CDR3 sequences, with approximately 23% as singletons. CDR1 is KGHSH, CDR2 LQKENI, per germline. Between the trimmed V and J ends, which lost 2 bases and 7 bases, there was a span of 6 bases. CDR3 length: 12 amino acids. V and J are TRBV18 and TRBJ2-1; D is undetermined. The source of this sequence is a male patient aged 10 to 17 who had a stem cell transplant for acute lymphoblastic leukemia, so the T cells may come from the graft donor. The sequences come from PBMCs, mostly from graft donor cells, collected 180 days after TCRalphabeta/CD19-depleted stem cell transplant. The DNA of the CDR3 is TGTGCCAGCTCACCAACAAATAATGAGCAGTTCTTC. Translating gives CASSPTNNEQFF. Full variable domain (outside the CDR3, taken from reference TRBV18 and TRBJ2-1): NAGVMQNPRHLVRRRGQEARLRCSPMKGHSHVYWYRQLPEEGLKFMVYLQKENIIDESGMPKERFSAEFPKEGPSILRIQQVVRGDSAAYFCASSPTNNEQFFGPGTRLTVL.